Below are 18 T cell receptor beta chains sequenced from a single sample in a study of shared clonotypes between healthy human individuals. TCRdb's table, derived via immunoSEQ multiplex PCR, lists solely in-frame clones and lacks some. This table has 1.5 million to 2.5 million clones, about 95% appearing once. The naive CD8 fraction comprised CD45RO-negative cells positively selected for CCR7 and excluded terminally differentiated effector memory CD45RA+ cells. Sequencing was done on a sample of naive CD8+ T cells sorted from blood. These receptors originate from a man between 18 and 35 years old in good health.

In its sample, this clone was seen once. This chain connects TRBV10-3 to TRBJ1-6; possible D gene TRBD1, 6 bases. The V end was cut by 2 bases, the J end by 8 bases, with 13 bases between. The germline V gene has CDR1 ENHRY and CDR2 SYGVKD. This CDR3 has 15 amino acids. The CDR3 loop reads CAISEPHGQYSPLHF. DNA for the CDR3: TGTGCCATCAGTGAGCCCCACGGACAGTATTCACCCCTCCACTTT.

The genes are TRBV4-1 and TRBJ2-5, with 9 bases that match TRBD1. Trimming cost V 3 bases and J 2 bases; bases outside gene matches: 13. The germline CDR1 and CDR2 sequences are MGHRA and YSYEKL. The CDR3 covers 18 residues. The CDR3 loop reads CASSHVWTPGQGQETQYF. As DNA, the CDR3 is TGCGCCAGCAGCCATGTATGGACACCGGGACAGGGTCAAGAGACCCAGTACTTC.

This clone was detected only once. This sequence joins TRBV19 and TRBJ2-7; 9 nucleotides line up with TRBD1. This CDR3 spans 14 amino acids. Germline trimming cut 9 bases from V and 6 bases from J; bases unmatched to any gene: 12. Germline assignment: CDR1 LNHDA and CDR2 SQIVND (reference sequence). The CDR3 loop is CARIAGTGWREQYF. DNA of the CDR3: TGTGCCAGAATTGCCGGGACAGGGTGGCGCGAGCAGTACTTC. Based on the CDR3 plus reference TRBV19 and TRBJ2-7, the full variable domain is DGGITQSPKYLFRKEGQNVTLSCEQNLNHDAMYWYRQDPGQGLRLIYYSQIVNDFQKGDIAEGYSVSREKKESFPLTVTSAQKNPTAFYLCARIAGTGWREQYFGPGTRLTVT.

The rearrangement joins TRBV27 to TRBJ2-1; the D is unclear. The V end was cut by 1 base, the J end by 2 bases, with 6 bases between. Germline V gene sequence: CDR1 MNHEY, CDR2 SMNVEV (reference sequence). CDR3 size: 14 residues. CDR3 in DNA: TGTGCCAGCAGTTTATTCTTGGCCTACAATGAGCAGTTCTTC. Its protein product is CASSLFLAYNEQFF.

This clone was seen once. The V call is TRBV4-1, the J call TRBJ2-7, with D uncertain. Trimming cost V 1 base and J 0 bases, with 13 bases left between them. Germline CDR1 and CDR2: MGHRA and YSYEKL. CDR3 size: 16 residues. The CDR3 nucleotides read TGCGCCAGCAGCCAAGCGGCAGCAGCCTCCTCCTACGAGCAGTACTTC. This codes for CASSQAAAASSYEQYF.

The DNA of the CDR3 is TGTGCCAGTACCATCGGGACAGGGGGCTACGAGCAGTACTTC. As protein: CASTIGTGGYEQYF. The rearrangement uses TRBV19 and TRBJ2-7; 11 nucleotides align to TRBD1. Per germline, CDR1 LNHDA and CDR2 SQIVND (reference sequence). The CDR3 is 14 amino acids. The ends lost 7 bases at V and 3 bases at J; junction bases unmatched: 5. Full variable domain (outside the CDR3, taken from reference TRBV19 and TRBJ2-7): DGGITQSPKYLFRKEGQNVTLSCEQNLNHDAMYWYRQDPGQGLRLIYYSQIVNDFQKGDIAEGYSVSREKKESFPLTVTSAQKNPTAFYLCASTIGTGGYEQYFGPGTRLTVT.

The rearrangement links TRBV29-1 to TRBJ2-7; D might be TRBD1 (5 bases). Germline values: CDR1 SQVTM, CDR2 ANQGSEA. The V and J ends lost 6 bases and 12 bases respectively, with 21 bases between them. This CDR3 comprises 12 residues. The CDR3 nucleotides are TGCAGCGTGGACCCAATACAGGAATCCCTGTACTTC. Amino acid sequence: CSVDPIQESLYF.

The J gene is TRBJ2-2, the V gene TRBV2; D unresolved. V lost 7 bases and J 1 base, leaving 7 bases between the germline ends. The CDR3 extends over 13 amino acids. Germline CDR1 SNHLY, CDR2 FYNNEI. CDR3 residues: CASIDGNTGELFF. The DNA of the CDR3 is TGTGCCAGCATAGACGGGAACACCGGGGAGCTGTTTTTT.

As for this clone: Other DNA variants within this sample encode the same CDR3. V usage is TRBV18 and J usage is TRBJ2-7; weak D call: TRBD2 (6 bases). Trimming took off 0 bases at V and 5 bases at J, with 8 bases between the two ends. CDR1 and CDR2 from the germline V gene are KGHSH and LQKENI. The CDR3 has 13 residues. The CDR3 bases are TGTGCCAGCTCACCACCCGGGAGTGACGAGCAGTACTTC. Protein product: CASSPPGSDEQYF. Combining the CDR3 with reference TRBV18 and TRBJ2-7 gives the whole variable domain NAGVMQNPRHLVRRRGQEARLRCSPMKGHSHVYWYRQLPEEGLKFMVYLQKENIIDESGMPKERFSAEFPKEGPSILRIQQVVRGDSAAYFCASSPPGSDEQYFGPGTRLTVT.

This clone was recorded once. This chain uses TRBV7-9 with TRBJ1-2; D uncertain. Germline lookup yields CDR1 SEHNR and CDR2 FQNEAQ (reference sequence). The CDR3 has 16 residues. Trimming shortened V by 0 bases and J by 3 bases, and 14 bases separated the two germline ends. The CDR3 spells CASSLATQRFDYGYTF. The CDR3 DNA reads TGTGCCAGCAGCTTAGCTACCCAGCGTTTTGACTATGGCTACACCTTC.

This CDR3 reads CASSPAPPSNQPQHF. CDR3 coding DNA: TGTGCCAGCTCACCTGCCCCCCCAAGCAATCAGCCCCAGCATTTT. The J gene is TRBJ1-5, the V gene TRBV18; no reliable D call. This CDR3 region has 15 residues. CDR1 is KGHSH and CDR2 is LQKENI in the germline V gene. V was cut by 3 bases and J by 1 base, with 10 bases left in between. The whole variable domain, remainder taken from reference TRBV18 and TRBJ1-5, is NAGVMQNPRHLVRRRGQEARLRCSPMKGHSHVYWYRQLPEEGLKFMVYLQKENIIDESGMPKERFSAEFPKEGPSILRIQQVVRGDSAAYFCASSPAPPSNQPQHFGDGTRLSIL.

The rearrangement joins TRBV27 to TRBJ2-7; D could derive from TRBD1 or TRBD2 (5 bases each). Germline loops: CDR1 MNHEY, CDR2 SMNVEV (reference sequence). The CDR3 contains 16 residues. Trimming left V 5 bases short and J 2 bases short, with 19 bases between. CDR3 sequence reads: CASSPALGTLTYEQYF. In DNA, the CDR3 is TGTGCCAGCAGTCCTGCCCTCGGGACGCTTACCTACGAGCAGTACTTC.

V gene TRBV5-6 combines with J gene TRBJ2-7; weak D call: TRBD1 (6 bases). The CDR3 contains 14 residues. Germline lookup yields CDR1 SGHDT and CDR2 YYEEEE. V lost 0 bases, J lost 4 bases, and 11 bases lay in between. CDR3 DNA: TGTGCCAGCAGCTTGGCCTCGAGGGGGTACGAGCAGTACTTC. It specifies CASSLASRGYEQYF.

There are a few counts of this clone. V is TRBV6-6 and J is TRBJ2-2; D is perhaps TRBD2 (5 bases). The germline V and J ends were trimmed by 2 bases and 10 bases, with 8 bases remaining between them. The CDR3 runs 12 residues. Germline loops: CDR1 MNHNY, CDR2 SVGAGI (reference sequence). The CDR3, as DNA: TGTGCCAGCAGTTACATGGGAGAGGAGCTGTTTTTT. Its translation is CASSYMGEELFF.

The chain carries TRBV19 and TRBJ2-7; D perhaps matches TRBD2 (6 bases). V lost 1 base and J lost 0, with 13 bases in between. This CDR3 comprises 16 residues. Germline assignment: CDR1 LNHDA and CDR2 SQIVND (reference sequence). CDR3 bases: TGTGCCAGTAGTATAGTGGCAGGGACTCTCTCCTACGAGCAGTACTTC. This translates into CASSIVAGTLSYEQYF.

The CDR3 reads CASSPGTGGAEQYF. The DNA for the CDR3 is TGTGCCAGCAGTCCCGGGACAGGGGGCGCCGAGCAGTACTTC. The chain carries TRBV14 and TRBJ2-7, with 12 bases that match TRBD1. The CDR3 extends over 14 amino acids. Looked up from germline, CDR1 is SGHDN and CDR2 is FVKESK. The trim removed 6 bases at V and 6 bases at J, leaving 6 bases unmatched.

CDR3 DNA sequence: TGTGCCAGCAGCGAATTCCAGGGGGCAAACACTGAAGCTTTCTTT. Translating it yields CASSEFQGANTEAFF. The chain couples TRBV7-9 to TRBJ1-1; 8 bases are a match to TRBD1. The V gene end was trimmed by 5 bases and the J gene end by 2 bases; junction bases not matched to a gene: 7. Germline V CDR1 and CDR2: SEHNR, FQNEAQ (reference sequence). CDR3 length: 15 residues.

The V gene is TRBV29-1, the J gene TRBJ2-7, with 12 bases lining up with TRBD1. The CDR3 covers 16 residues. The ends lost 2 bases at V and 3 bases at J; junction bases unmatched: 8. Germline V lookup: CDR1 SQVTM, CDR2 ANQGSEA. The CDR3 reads CSVETGTGGLIYEQYF. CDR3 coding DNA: TGCAGCGTTGAAACCGGGACAGGGGGCCTTATCTACGAGCAGTACTTC.